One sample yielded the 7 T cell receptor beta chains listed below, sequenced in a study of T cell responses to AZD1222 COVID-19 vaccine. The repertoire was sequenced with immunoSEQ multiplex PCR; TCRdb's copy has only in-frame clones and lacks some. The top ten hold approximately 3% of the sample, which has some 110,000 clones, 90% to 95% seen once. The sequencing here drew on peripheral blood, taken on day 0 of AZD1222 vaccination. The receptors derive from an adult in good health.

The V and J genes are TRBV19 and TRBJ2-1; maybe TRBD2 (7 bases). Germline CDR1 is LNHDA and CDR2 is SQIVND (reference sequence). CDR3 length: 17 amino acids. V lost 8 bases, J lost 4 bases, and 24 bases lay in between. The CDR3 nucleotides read TGTGCCAGTCGGGGGGCTATTAGCGGCACACATTACAATGAGCAGTTCTTC. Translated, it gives CASRGAISGTHYNEQFF.

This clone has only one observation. CDR3 nucleotides: TGTGCCAACTCAAAGCGGACTAGCGGGAGGGGAGGGGCAGATACGCAGTATTTT. This gives the protein CANSKRTSGRGGADTQYF. J is TRBJ2-3 and V is TRBV28, with 15 nucleotides matching TRBD2. The CDR3 is made up of 18 amino acids. Germline V gives CDR1 MDHEN, CDR2 SYDVKM. The ends lost 10 bases at V and 4 bases at J; junction bases unmatched: 15.

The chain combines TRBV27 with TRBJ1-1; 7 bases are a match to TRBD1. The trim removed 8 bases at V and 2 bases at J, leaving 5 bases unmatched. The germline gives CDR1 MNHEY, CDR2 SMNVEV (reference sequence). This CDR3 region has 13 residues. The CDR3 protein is CASGDRENTEAFF. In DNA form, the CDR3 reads TGTGCCAGCGGCGACAGGGAAAACACTGAAGCTTTCTTT.

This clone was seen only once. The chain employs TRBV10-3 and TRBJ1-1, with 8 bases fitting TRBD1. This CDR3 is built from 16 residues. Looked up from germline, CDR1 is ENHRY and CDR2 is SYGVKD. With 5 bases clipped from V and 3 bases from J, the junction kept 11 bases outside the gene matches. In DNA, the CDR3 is TGTGCCATCAGTTCCAGACAGGGGTCCCCGGACACTGAAGCTTTCTTT. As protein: CAISSRQGSPDTEAFF.

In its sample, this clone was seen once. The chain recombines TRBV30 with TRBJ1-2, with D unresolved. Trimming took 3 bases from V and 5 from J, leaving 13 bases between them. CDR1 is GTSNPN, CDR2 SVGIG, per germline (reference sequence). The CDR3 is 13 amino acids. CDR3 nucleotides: TGTGCCTGGAGCCGGGAGGAGGGATATGGCTACACCTTC. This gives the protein CAWSREEGYGYTF.

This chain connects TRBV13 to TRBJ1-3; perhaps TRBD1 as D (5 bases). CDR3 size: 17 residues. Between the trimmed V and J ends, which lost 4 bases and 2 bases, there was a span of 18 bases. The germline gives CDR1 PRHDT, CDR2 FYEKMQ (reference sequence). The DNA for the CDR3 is TGTGCCAGCAGCTCAAGGGACCGACTTGCTACTGGAAACACCATATATTTT. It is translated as CASSSRDRLATGNTIYF.

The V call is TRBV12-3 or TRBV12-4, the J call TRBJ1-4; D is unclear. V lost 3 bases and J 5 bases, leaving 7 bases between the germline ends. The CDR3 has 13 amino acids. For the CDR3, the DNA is TGTGCCAGCAGTTTGGCAGAGAATGAAAAACTGTTTTTT. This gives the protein CASSLAENEKLFF.